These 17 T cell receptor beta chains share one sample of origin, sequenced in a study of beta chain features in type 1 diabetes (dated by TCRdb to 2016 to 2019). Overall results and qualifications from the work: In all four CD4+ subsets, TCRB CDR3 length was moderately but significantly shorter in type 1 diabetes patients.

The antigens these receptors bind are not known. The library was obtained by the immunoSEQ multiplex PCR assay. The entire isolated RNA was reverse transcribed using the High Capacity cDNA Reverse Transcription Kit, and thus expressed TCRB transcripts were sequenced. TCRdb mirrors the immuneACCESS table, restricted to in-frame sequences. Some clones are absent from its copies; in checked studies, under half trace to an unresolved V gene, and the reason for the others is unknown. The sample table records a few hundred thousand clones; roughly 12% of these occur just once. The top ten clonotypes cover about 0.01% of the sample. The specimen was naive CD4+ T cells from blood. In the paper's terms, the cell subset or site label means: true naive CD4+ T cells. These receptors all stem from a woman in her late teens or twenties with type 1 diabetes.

The CDR3 here is CASSLGLSGAETQYF. The CDR3 region has the DNA TGTGCCAGCAGCTTAGGTCTTAGCGGGGCGGAGACCCAGTACTTC. The rearrangement links TRBV7-2 to TRBJ2-5; 8 bases line up with TRBD2. Germline trimming cut 1 base from V and 5 bases from J; bases unmatched to any gene: 6. CDR3 length: 15 residues. The V gene's germline CDR1 is SGHTA and CDR2 FQGNSA.

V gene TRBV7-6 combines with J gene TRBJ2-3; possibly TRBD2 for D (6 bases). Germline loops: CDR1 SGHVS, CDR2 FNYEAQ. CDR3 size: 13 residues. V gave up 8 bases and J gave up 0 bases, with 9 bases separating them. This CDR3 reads CASGGASTDTQYF. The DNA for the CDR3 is TGTGCCAGCGGCGGGGCTAGCACAGATACGCAGTATTTT.

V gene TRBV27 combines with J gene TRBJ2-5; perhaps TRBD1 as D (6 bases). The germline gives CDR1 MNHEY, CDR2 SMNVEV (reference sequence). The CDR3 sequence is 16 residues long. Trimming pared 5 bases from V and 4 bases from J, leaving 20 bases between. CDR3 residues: CASSPGTHGDGETQYF. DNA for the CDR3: TGTGCCAGCAGTCCCGGGACACATGGCGATGGAGAGACCCAGTACTTC.

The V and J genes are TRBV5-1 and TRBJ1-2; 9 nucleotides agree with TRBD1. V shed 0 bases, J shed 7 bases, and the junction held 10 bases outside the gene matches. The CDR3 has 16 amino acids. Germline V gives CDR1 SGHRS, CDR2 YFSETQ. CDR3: CASSLESTGQGFGYTF. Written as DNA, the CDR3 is TGCGCCAGCAGCTTGGAATCGACAGGACAGGGGTTTGGCTACACCTTC.

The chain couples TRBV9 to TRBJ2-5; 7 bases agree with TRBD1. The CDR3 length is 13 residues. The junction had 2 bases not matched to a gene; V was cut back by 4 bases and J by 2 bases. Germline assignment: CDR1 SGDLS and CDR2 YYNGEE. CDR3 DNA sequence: TGTGCCAGCAGCAAGGGACAGCAAGAGACCCAGTACTTC. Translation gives CASSKGQQETQYF.

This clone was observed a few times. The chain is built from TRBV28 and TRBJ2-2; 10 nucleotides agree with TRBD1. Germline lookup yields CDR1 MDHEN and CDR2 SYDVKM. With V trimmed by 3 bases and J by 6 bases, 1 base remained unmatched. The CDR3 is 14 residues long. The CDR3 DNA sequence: TGTGCCAGCAGTTTCGGACAGGGGGCCGGGGAGCTGTTTTTT. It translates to CASSFGQGAGELFF.

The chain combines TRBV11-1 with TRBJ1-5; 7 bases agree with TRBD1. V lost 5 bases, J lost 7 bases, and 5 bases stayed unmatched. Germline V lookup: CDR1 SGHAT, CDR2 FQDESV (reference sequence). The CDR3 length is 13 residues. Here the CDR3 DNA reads TGTGCCAGCAGCGTGGGACAGACACAGCCCCAGCATTTT. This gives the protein CASSVGQTQPQHF.

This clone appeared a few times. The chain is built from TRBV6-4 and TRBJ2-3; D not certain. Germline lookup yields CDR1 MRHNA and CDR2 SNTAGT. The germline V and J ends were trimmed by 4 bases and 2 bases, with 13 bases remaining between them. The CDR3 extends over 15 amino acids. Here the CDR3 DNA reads TGTGCCAGCAGTGTGGGTGGCACAGTCACAGATACGCAGTATTTT. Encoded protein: CASSVGGTVTDTQYF.

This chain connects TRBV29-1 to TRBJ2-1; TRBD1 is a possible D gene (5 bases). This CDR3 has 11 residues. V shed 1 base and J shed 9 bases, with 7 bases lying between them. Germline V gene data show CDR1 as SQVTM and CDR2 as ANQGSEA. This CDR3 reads CSVEGRGEQFF. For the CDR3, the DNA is TGCAGCGTTGAAGGAAGGGGTGAGCAGTTCTTC.

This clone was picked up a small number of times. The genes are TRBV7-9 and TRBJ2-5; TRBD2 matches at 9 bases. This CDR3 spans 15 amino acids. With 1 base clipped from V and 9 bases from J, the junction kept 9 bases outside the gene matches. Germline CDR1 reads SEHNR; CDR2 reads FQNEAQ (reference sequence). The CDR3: CASSLGLAEELPQYF. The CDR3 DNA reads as TGTGCCAGCAGCTTAGGACTAGCGGAAGAGTTGCCCCAGTACTTC. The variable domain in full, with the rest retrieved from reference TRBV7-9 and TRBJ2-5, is DTGVSQNPRHKITKRGQNVTFRCDPISEHNRLYWYRQTLGQGPEFLTYFQNEAQLEKSRLLSDRFSAERPKGSFSTLEIQRTEQGDSAMYLCASSLGLAEELPQYFGPGTRLLVL.

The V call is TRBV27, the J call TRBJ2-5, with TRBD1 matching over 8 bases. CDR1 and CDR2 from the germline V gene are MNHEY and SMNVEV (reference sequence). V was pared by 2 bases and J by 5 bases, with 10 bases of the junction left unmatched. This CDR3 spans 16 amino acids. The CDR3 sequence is CASSLSRTGNSETQYF. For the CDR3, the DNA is TGTGCCAGCAGTTTAAGTAGGACAGGGAATTCGGAGACCCAGTACTTC.

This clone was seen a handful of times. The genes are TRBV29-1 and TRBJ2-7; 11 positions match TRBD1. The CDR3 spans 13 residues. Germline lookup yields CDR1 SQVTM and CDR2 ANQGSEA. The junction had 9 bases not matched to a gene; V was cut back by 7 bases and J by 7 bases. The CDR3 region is CSAWTGGAGEQYF. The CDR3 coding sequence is TGCAGCGCATGGACAGGGGGCGCTGGGGAGCAGTACTTC.

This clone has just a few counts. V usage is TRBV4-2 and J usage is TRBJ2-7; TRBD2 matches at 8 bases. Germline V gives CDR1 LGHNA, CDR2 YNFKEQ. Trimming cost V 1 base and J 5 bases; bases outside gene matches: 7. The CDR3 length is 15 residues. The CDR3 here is CASSQVTGGADEQYF. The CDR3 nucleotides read TGTGCCAGCAGCCAAGTAACGGGGGGGGCGGACGAGCAGTACTTC.

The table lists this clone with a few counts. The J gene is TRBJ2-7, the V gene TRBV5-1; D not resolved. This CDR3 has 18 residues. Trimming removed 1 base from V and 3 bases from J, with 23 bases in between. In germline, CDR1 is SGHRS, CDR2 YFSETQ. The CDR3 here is CASSLRGSTQLRDYEQYF. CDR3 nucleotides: TGCGCCAGCAGCTTGAGAGGATCAACCCAGCTCCGAGACTACGAGCAGTACTTC.

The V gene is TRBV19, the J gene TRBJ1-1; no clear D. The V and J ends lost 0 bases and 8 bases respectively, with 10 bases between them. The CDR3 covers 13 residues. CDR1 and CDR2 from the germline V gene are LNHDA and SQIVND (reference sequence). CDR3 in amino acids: CASSIDRAGEAFF. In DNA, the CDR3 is TGTGCCAGTAGTATAGATCGAGCAGGCGAAGCTTTCTTT.

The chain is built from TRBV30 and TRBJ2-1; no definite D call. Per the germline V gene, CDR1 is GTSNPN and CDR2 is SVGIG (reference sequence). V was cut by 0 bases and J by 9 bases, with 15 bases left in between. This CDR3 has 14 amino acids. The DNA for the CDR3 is TGTGCCTGGAGTGTGCGGCCCGGTACAAGTGAGCAGTTCTTC. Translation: CAWSVRPGTSEQFF.

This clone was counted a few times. The CDR3 bases are TGTGCCAGTAGTATAGATCCTAGTGCAGAGACCCAGTACTTC. Amino acid sequence: CASSIDPSAETQYF. This rearrangement joins TRBV19 to TRBJ2-5; D gene unclear. The CDR3 runs 14 residues. V lost 0 bases, J lost 4 bases, and 9 bases lay in between. The germline CDR1 and CDR2 sequences are LNHDA and SQIVND (reference sequence).